This T cell receptor (beta chain) was found in a study of cytomegalovirus exposure and HLA in healthy donors. Primers included in the PCR were 60 Vbeta and 13 Jbeta primers. Data came from immunoSEQ multiplex PCR; TCRdb stores just in-frame clones and leaves some out. This sample has 140,000 to 150,000 clones; roughly 75% occur once, and the top ten carry less than 3%. Per the germline V gene, CDR1 is SQVTM and CDR2 is ANQGSEA. Trimming left V 4 bases short and J 0 bases short, with 9 bases between. The CDR3 is 13 residues long. The sample taken for sequencing was PBMCs. The receptor was isolated from a female donor in good health and CMV-seronegative. The chain joins TRBV29-1 to TRBJ1-2, with D hard to call. DNA of the CDR3: TGCAGCGTTGGGCACCAGGCTAACTATGGCTACACCTTC. This translates into CSVGHQANYGYTF.